Each of the 9 T cell receptor beta chains below was sequenced from the same sample in a study of T cell responses to AZD1222 COVID-19 vaccine. Profiling relied on immunoSEQ multiplex PCR, and the TCRdb table lists in-frame clones only, not all of them. Of 90,000 to 150,000 clones detected, 87% appear once; the ten largest clones hold about 2.5%. The material sequenced was peripheral blood, taken 28 days after the second AZD1222 dose. The receptor source for this set is an adult who received the AZD1222 COVID-19 vaccine.

This chain uses TRBV6-5 with TRBJ1-5; TRBD1 is a possible D gene (5 bases). Trimming shortened V by 2 bases and J by 11 bases, and 16 bases separated the two germline ends. The CDR3 loop spans 14 amino acids. The germline V gene encodes CDR1 MNHEY and CDR2 SVGAGI. In DNA form, the CDR3 reads TGTGCCAGCAGTTACGGGCAGGGTGCAAGGTCCCAGCATTTT. Translated, it gives CASSYGQGARSQHF.

This rearrangement joins TRBV7-2 to TRBJ1-2, with D possibly TRBD1 on 5 matching bases. V was shortened by 2 bases and J by 8 bases, with 21 bases between the two germline ends. Per germline, CDR1 SGHTA and CDR2 FQGNSA. This CDR3 contains 16 residues. CDR3 in DNA: TGTGCCAGCAGCTTATCCCCTGCCAGGGCATCGTCCGGCTACACCTTC. Protein: CASSLSPARASSGYTF.

The chain is built from TRBV20-1 and TRBJ1-2; no reliable D call. Trimming cost V 6 bases and J 4 bases, with 9 bases left between them. CDR3 length: 11 amino acids. Germline V gene data show CDR1 as DFQATT and CDR2 as SNEGSKA (reference sequence). CDR3 sequence: CSAFLRYGYTF. The CDR3 DNA follows: TGCAGTGCCTTTCTGCGCTATGGCTACACCTTC.

This clone was seen only a few times. V gene TRBV7-6 combines with J gene TRBJ2-2; D gene uncertain. Trimming left V 1 base short and J 0 bases short, with 12 bases between. This CDR3 has 17 residues. The V gene's germline CDR1 is SGHVS and CDR2 FNYEAQ. CDR3 sequence (DNA): TGTGCCAGCAGCTTAGTAGTACCCACCGCGAACACCGGGGAGCTGTTTTTT. Translated, it gives CASSLVVPTANTGELFF. Full variable domain (missing parts from reference TRBV7-6 and TRBJ2-2): GAGVSQSPRYKVTKRGQDVALRCDPISGHVSLYWYRQALGQGPEFLTYFNYEAQQDKSGLPNDRFSAERPEGSISTLTIQRTEQRDSAMYRCASSLVVPTANTGELFFGEGSRLTVL.

This chain connects TRBV19 to TRBJ1-5, with a weak D call TRBD1 (5 bases). The V gene's germline CDR1 is LNHDA and CDR2 SQIVND (reference sequence). Trimming took 4 bases from V and 4 from J, leaving 14 bases between them. There are 15 residues in the CDR3. CDR3 in DNA: TGTGCCAGTAGTACCGCTCTGGGGGGGAATCAGCCCCAGCATTTT. Translated, it gives CASSTALGGNQPQHF. Supplemented by reference TRBV19 and TRBJ1-5, the full variable domain reads DGGITQSPKYLFRKEGQNVTLSCEQNLNHDAMYWYRQDPGQGLRLIYYSQIVNDFQKGDIAEGYSVSREKKESFPLTVTSAQKNPTAFYLCASSTALGGNQPQHFGDGTRLSIL.

This sequence joins TRBV18 and TRBJ2-5; D possibly corresponds to TRBD1 (5 bases). The V end lost 2 bases, the J end lost 5 bases, and 9 bases lay between the germline ends. This CDR3 is 13 amino acids long. The V gene's germline CDR1 is KGHSH and CDR2 LQKENI. The CDR3 loop reads CASSPGAGETQYF. DNA of the CDR3: TGTGCCAGCTCACCAGGGGCCGGGGAGACCCAGTACTTC. The full variable domain, completed using reference TRBV18 and TRBJ2-5, is NAGVMQNPRHLVRRRGQEARLRCSPMKGHSHVYWYRQLPEEGLKFMVYLQKENIIDESGMPKERFSAEFPKEGPSILRIQQVVRGDSAAYFCASSPGAGETQYFGPGTRLLVL.

The chain couples TRBV7-3 to TRBJ1-1; D ambiguous. Germline-derived CDR1 and CDR2 are SGHTA and FQGTGA. This CDR3 is built from 13 residues. Trimming shortened V by 5 bases and J by 4 bases, and 11 bases separated the two germline ends. The CDR3 loop is CASSETRSTEAFF. CDR3 DNA: TGTGCCAGCAGCGAGACCCGTTCCACTGAAGCTTTCTTT.

This chain links TRBV11-2 with TRBJ1-3; D remains ambiguous. CDR3 length: 14 amino acids. The germline V gene encodes CDR1 SGHAT and CDR2 FQNNGV. Trimming took 5 bases from V and 7 from J, leaving 15 bases between them. Here the CDR3 DNA reads TGTGCCAGCAGCCCCCAATTAGACCATAACACCATATATTTT. This translates into CASSPQLDHNTIYF.

The rearrangement joins TRBV25-1 to TRBJ1-2; D unresolved. The CDR3 runs 14 residues. CDR1 is MGHDK, CDR2 SYGVNS, per germline. The germline V and J ends were trimmed by 3 bases and 2 bases, with 10 bases remaining between them. The CDR3, as DNA: TGTGCCAGCAGTGACCCGGCGGGAAACTATGGCTACACCTTC. Translation: CASSDPAGNYGYTF.